The 22 T cell receptor beta chains given below trace back to one sample, sequenced in a study of blood T cell repertoires in COVID-19. The repertoire was sequenced with immunoSEQ multiplex PCR; TCRdb's copy has only in-frame clones and lacks some. The sample includes roughly 150,000 clones, over 75% of them seen just once. Sequenced: peripheral blood. Receptors were obtained from a woman in her forties or fifties with acute or convalescent COVID-19.

The V gene is TRBV5-1, the J gene TRBJ2-6, with D maybe TRBD1 (6 bases). Trimming took 0 bases from V and 8 from J, leaving 12 bases between them. Germline V gene sequence: CDR1 SGHRS, CDR2 YFSETQ. The CDR3 loop spans 15 amino acids. The CDR3 sequence is CASSLEGDQTNVLTF. CDR3 bases: TGCGCCAGCAGCTTGGAGGGGGACCAAACCAACGTCCTGACTTTC. The full variable domain, completed using reference TRBV5-1 and TRBJ2-6, is KAGVTQTPRYLIKTRGQQVTLSCSPISGHRSVSWYQQTPGQGLQFLFEYFSETQRNKGNFPGRFSGRQFSNSRSEMNVSTLELGDSALYLCASSLEGDQTNVLTFGAGSRLTVL.

The V call is TRBV30, the J call TRBJ1-2; TRBD1 agrees at 7 bases. Germline CDR1 GTSNPN, CDR2 SVGIG (reference sequence). The junction had 10 bases not matched to a gene; V was cut back by 2 bases and J by 7 bases. The CDR3 has 14 amino acids. CDR3 coding DNA: TGTGCCTGGAGTTGGAGACAGGGATCCGGTGGCTACACCTTC. This sequence encodes CAWSWRQGSGGYTF.

The chain recombines TRBV7-2 with TRBJ1-2; 10 bases are a match to TRBD1. Unmatched junction bases numbered 9, after V lost 4 bases and J lost 4 bases. The CDR3 length is 16 residues. CDR1 SGHTA and CDR2 FQGNSA come from the germline V gene. The CDR3 region is CASSWGTGEAGYGYTF. The CDR3 coding sequence is TGTGCCAGCAGCTGGGGGACAGGGGAGGCCGGCTATGGCTACACCTTC. Complete variable domain (other parts from reference TRBV7-2 and TRBJ1-2): GAGVSQSPSNKVTEKGKDVELRCDPISGHTALYWYRQSLGQGLEFLIYFQGNSAPDKSGLPSDRFSAERTGGSVSTLTIQRTQQEDSAVYLCASSWGTGEAGYGYTFGSGTRLTVV.

The chain combines TRBV4-3 with TRBJ1-6; 7 positions match TRBD1. The CDR3 covers 14 residues. The junction had 8 bases not matched to a gene; V was cut back by 0 bases and J by 15 bases. Germline V CDR1 and CDR2: LGHNA, YSLEER. The CDR3 spells CASSQDRQGRHLHF. CDR3 nucleotide sequence: TGCGCCAGCAGCCAAGATAGACAGGGAAGGCACCTCCACTTT.

This chain connects TRBV2 to TRBJ1-1; no clear D. V lost 3 bases and J 3 bases, leaving 2 bases between the germline ends. Germline values: CDR1 SNHLY, CDR2 FYNNEI. The CDR3 spans 11 residues. CDR3 DNA sequence: TGTGCCAGCAGTGACTACACTGAAGCTTTCTTT. Residues: CASSDYTEAFF. Supplemented by reference TRBV2 and TRBJ1-1, the full variable domain reads EPEVTQTPSHQVTQMGQEVILRCVPISNHLYFYWYRQILGQKVEFLVSFYNNEISEKSEIFDDQFSVERPDGSNFTLKIRSTKLEDSAMYFCASSDYTEAFFGQGTRLTVV.

This clone was found once. The genes are TRBV20-1 and TRBJ1-1; 7 positions match TRBD1. The germline V gene has CDR1 DFQATT and CDR2 SNEGSKA (reference sequence). The V segment lost 0 bases and the J segment 12 bases; nucleotides outside the gene matches: 4. This CDR3 region has 11 residues. For the CDR3, the DNA is TGCAGTGCTAGAGATCGACAGGGAACTTTCTTT. Translating it yields CSARDRQGTFF.

The V gene is TRBV27, the J gene TRBJ1-4; a weak D match, TRBD1 (5 bases). CDR3 length: 16 amino acids. Germline CDR1 reads MNHEY; CDR2 reads SMNVEV (reference sequence). V lost 5 bases to trimming and J lost 3 bases, with 16 bases between them. In DNA form, the CDR3 reads TGTGCCAGCAGTAGTCACTCCGCGGGGGCTAATGAAAAACTGTTTTTT. It specifies CASSSHSAGANEKLFF.

The chain employs TRBV5-6 and TRBJ1-1; TRBD1 aligns across 7 bases. CDR3 length: 14 amino acids. The trim removed 7 bases at V and 4 bases at J, leaving 10 bases unmatched. In germline, CDR1 is SGHDT, CDR2 YYEEEE. For the CDR3, the DNA is TGTGCCAGCTCAGATGAACAGGGGTTCACTGAAGCTTTCTTT. This encodes CASSDEQGFTEAFF. The full variable domain, rest sourced from reference TRBV5-6 and TRBJ1-1, is DAGVTQSPTHLIKTRGQQVTLRCSPKSGHDTVSWYQQALGQGPQFIFQYYEEEERQRGNFPDRFSGHQFPNYSSELNVNALLLGDSALYLCASSDEQGFTEAFFGQGTRLTVV.

The V call is TRBV19, the J call TRBJ1-5; D might be TRBD1 (6 bases). The CDR3 contains 15 residues. Germline lookup yields CDR1 LNHDA and CDR2 SQIVND (reference sequence). V lost 4 bases and J 7 bases, leaving 17 bases between the germline ends. The CDR3 bases are TGTGCCAGTAGTAGAGCGACAGGCTTAGGGCAGCCCCAGCATTTT. The encoded protein is CASSRATGLGQPQHF.

This clone appeared a single time. The V and J genes are TRBV12-3 or TRBV12-4 and TRBJ1-5; D is unclear. V was trimmed by 3 bases and J by 5 bases, leaving 5 bases between them. CDR3 length: 12 amino acids. CDR3 amino acids: CASSFSDQPQHF. The CDR3 DNA reads as TGTGCCAGCAGTTTCAGCGATCAGCCCCAGCATTTT.

This rearrangement joins TRBV7-9 to TRBJ2-3; D is undetermined. CDR1 SEHNR and CDR2 FQNEAQ come from the germline V gene (reference sequence). The CDR3 runs to 12 residues. V dropped 5 bases and J dropped 4 bases, with 7 bases sitting between them. The CDR3: CASSPPSDTQYF. The CDR3 bases are TGTGCCAGCAGCCCCCCATCAGATACGCAGTATTTT.

This chain links TRBV28 with TRBJ2-1, with TRBD2 matching over 7 bases. Germline assignment: CDR1 MDHEN and CDR2 SYDVKM. V lost 10 bases, J lost 6 bases, and 18 bases stayed unmatched. CDR3 size: 16 residues. The CDR3: CATSPLSGATTNEQFF. The DNA for the CDR3 is TGTGCCACCTCACCCCTCAGCGGGGCTACTACCAATGAGCAGTTCTTC.

V is TRBV4-3 and J is TRBJ1-2, with 7 bases that match TRBD1. The CDR3 totals 14 residues. V lost 3 bases and J lost 7; bases outside the gene matches: 8. Germline CDR1 is LGHNA and CDR2 is YSLEER. The CDR3 DNA sequence: TGCGCCAGCAGCCACCAAAGACAGGGATCTGGCTACACCTTC. Translation: CASSHQRQGSGYTF.

This chain uses TRBV2 with TRBJ1-2; D is possibly TRBD1 (6 bases). Per germline, CDR1 SNHLY and CDR2 FYNNEI. V gave up 6 bases and J gave up 6 bases, with 11 bases separating them. The CDR3 is 12 residues long. CDR3 in DNA: TGTGCCAGCAGGCAGGGGAGAGATGGCTACACCTTC. This encodes CASRQGRDGYTF.

This clone came up a few times. This sequence joins TRBV7-3 and TRBJ1-1, with D unresolved. This CDR3 has 13 amino acids. Germline CDR1 and CDR2: SGHTA and FQGTGA. Trimming stripped 0 bases from V and 3 bases from J, with 5 bases between. CDR3 in DNA: TGTGCCAGCAGCTTAACGCGGGACACTGAAGCTTTCTTT. Translation gives CASSLTRDTEAFF.

The chain couples TRBV18 to TRBJ2-5; D is unclear. The germline V gene encodes CDR1 KGHSH and CDR2 LQKENI. The V gene lost 4 bases and the J gene lost 0 bases, with 12 bases spanning the gap. The CDR3 length is 15 residues. The DNA for the CDR3 is TGTGCCAGCTCACGCACCACCGGGTACCAAGAGACCCAGTACTTC. As protein: CASSRTTGYQETQYF. The full variable domain, its missing parts supplied by reference TRBV18 and TRBJ2-5, is NAGVMQNPRHLVRRRGQEARLRCSPMKGHSHVYWYRQLPEEGLKFMVYLQKENIIDESGMPKERFSAEFPKEGPSILRIQQVVRGDSAAYFCASSRTTGYQETQYFGPGTRLLVL.

The chain couples TRBV10-3 to TRBJ2-5; D not certain. V was clipped by 8 bases and J by 3 bases, with 13 bases between them. The CDR3 spans 13 residues. CDR1 is ENHRY, CDR2 SYGVKD, per germline. CDR3 in amino acids: CAISIDLKETQYF. Written as DNA, the CDR3 is TGTGCCATCTCTATCGACTTGAAAGAGACCCAGTACTTC.

The chain recombines TRBV5-5 with TRBJ2-7, with a possible D match to TRBD1 (6 bases). The CDR3 runs to 12 residues. V was cut by 0 bases and J by 6 bases, with 7 bases left in between. The germline CDR1 and CDR2 sequences are SGHKS and YYEKEE (reference sequence). Written as DNA, the CDR3 is TGTGCCAGCAGCTTGGGACAGGCCGAGCAGTACTTC. Its translation: CASSLGQAEQYF.

The chain links TRBV19 to TRBJ2-7; TRBD1 might be the D (5 bases). The CDR3 spans 15 residues. V was trimmed by 6 bases and J by 1 base, leaving 16 bases between them. The germline gives CDR1 LNHDA, CDR2 SQIVND (reference sequence). CDR3 sequence: CASRDSNKPSYEQYF. In nucleotides, the CDR3 is TGTGCCAGTAGAGACAGTAACAAACCGTCCTACGAGCAGTACTTC.

This clone was picked up a small number of times. This chain uses TRBV4-2 with TRBJ1-4; D unresolved. This CDR3 has 13 amino acids. Looked up from germline, CDR1 is LGHNA and CDR2 is YNFKEQ. Between the trimmed V and J ends, which lost 1 base and 5 bases, there was a span of 5 bases. In DNA, the CDR3 is TGTGCCAGCAGCCAAGGCCAGAATGAAAAACTGTTTTTT. As protein: CASSQGQNEKLFF.

This chain links TRBV28 with TRBJ2-7; 9 nucleotides align to TRBD1. The germline CDR1 and CDR2 sequences are MDHEN and SYDVKM. This CDR3 is 15 amino acids long. J lost 5 bases, V lost 6 bases, and 11 bases had no gene match. This chain's CDR3 is CASSTTGGQWNEQYF. Written as DNA, the CDR3 is TGTGCCAGCAGCACGACAGGGGGACAGTGGAACGAGCAGTACTTC.

The V and J genes are TRBV29-1 and TRBJ1-5; D not resolved. Germline lookup yields CDR1 SQVTM and CDR2 ANQGSEA. This CDR3 is built from 12 residues. V lost 7 bases to trimming and J lost 5 bases, with 12 bases between them. The CDR3 here is CSAKAADQPQHF. CDR3 sequence (DNA): TGCAGCGCTAAAGCCGCCGATCAGCCCCAGCATTTT.